A single sample gave rise to the 10 T cell receptor beta chains below, sequenced in a study of cytomegalovirus exposure and HLA in healthy donors. With 60 Vbeta and 13 Jbeta primers, the PCR was carried out. Measured with immunoSEQ multiplex PCR; TCRdb has only the in-frame clones, and not every one. The data contain around 160,000 clones, 82% of them singletons. The sample taken for sequencing was PBMCs. The receptors were sampled from a male donor in good health and CMV-seropositive.

V is TRBV28 and J is TRBJ2-5; no clear D gene. The germline V and J ends were trimmed by 3 bases and 5 bases, with 4 bases remaining between them. Germline CDR1 and CDR2: MDHEN and SYDVKM. The CDR3 has 11 amino acids. CDR3 bases: TGTGCCAGCAGTTTTATGGAGACCCAGTACTTC. This translates into CASSFMETQYF. The variable domain in full, with the rest retrieved from reference TRBV28 and TRBJ2-5, is DVKVTQSSRYLVKRTGEKVFLECVQDMDHENMFWYRQDPGLGLRLIYFSYDVKMKEKGDIPEGYSVSREKKERFSLILESASTNQTSMYLCASSFMETQYFGPGTRLLVL.

V is TRBV7-9 and J is TRBJ1-1, with 11 bases lining up with TRBD1. The germline V gene has CDR1 SEHNR and CDR2 FQNEAQ (reference sequence). The CDR3 contains 14 residues. V shed 5 bases and J 6 bases; nucleotides not matched to a gene: 5. Written as DNA, the CDR3 is TGTGCCAGCAGCCGGGACAGGGGGGACGCTGAAGCTTTCTTT. The encoded protein is CASSRDRGDAEAFF.

This clone showed up just once. V and J are TRBV6-5 and TRBJ1-4; D not certain. Per germline, CDR1 MNHEY and CDR2 SVGAGI. This CDR3 has 15 residues. V lost 2 bases to trimming and J lost 7 bases, with 14 bases between them. Here the CDR3 reads CASSYQAELGEKLFF. As DNA, the CDR3 is TGTGCCAGCAGTTACCAGGCAGAATTGGGTGAAAAACTGTTTTTT.

The V and J genes are TRBV6-1 and TRBJ2-7; 7 nucleotides agree with TRBD1. This CDR3 is 14 amino acids long. Germline loops: CDR1 MNHNS, CDR2 SASEGT. The V and J ends lost 7 bases and 1 base, in that order; junction bases with no gene match: 7. The CDR3: CASTIGTASYEQYF. The DNA for the CDR3 is TGTGCCAGCACAATTGGGACAGCTTCCTACGAGCAGTACTTC.

This clone has more than one count but fewer than ten. The gene calls are TRBV7-8 and TRBJ1-4, with TRBD1 matching 8 bases. J lost 2 bases, V lost 5 bases, and 7 bases had no gene match. The CDR3 loop spans 16 amino acids. The germline gives CDR1 SGHVS, CDR2 FQNEAQ. The CDR3: CASSRARDRTNEKLFF. DNA of the CDR3: TGTGCCAGCAGCCGTGCTAGGGACAGGACTAATGAAAAACTGTTTTTT.

This clone was detected only once. This chain joins TRBV9 and TRBJ2-3; 14 bases line up with TRBD2. CDR3 size: 16 residues. Germline V CDR1 and CDR2: SGDLS, YYNGEE. V was clipped by 3 bases and J by 3 bases; unmatched bases: 3. The CDR3 DNA is TGTGCCAGCAGCGGTAGGACTAGCGGGGGGACAGATACGCAGTATTTT. Amino acid sequence: CASSGRTSGGTDTQYF. Complete variable domain (other parts from reference TRBV9 and TRBJ2-3): DSGVTQTPKHLITATGQRVTLRCSPRSGDLSVYWYQQSLDQGLQFLIQYYNGEERAKGNILERFSAQQFPDLHSELNLSSLELGDSALYFCASSGRTSGGTDTQYFGPGTRLTVL.

The rearrangement links TRBV4-3 to TRBJ1-2, with TRBD1 matching over 9 bases. This CDR3 region has 14 residues. Trimming removed 7 bases from V and 5 bases from J; junction bases left unmatched: 8. Germline V gene sequence: CDR1 LGHNA, CDR2 YSLEER. This chain's CDR3 is CASNPGQGSYGYTF. For the CDR3, the DNA is TGCGCCAGCAATCCGGGACAGGGATCTTATGGCTACACCTTC.

The chain employs TRBV7-2 and TRBJ2-1, with 9 bases matching TRBD2. V dropped 6 bases and J dropped 6; count of bases not matched to a gene: 9. The CDR3 is made up of 15 amino acids. The germline V gene has CDR1 SGHTA and CDR2 FQGNSA. CDR3 sequence reads: CASSATSGTFNEQFF. As DNA, the CDR3 is TGTGCCAGCAGTGCGACTAGCGGAACTTTCAATGAGCAGTTCTTC.

CDR3 in DNA: TGCAGTGCTAGAGGGACAGCGTCGGAGTTCTTC. Its protein product is CSARGTASEFF. This chain connects TRBV20-1 to TRBJ2-1; the D gene is possibly TRBD1 (6 bases). CDR3 length: 11 amino acids. Germline loops: CDR1 DFQATT, CDR2 SNEGSKA (reference sequence). Between the trimmed V and J ends, which lost 1 base and 14 bases, there was a span of 12 bases.

The chain recombines TRBV15 with TRBJ1-4; the match to TRBD1 covers 10 bases. The ends lost 1 base at V and 12 bases at J; junction bases unmatched: 5. CDR3 length equals 14 residues. In germline, CDR1 is LNHNV, CDR2 YYDKDF (reference sequence). Here the CDR3 reads CATSRAGTGEQLFF. The CDR3 region has the DNA TGTGCCACCAGCAGAGCCGGGACAGGGGAACAACTGTTTTTT.